These T cell receptor beta chains were read from a single sample in a study of beta chain features in type 1 diabetes. The assay was immunoSEQ multiplex PCR, and TCRdb's table has in-frame clones only and misses some. The data contain about 390,000 clones, over 8.5% of them singletons. The sequencing sample was made of central memory CD4+ T cells from blood. The receptors come from a man younger than 45 with type 1 diabetes. Each CDR3 is given with its conserved first and last residue. A D gene is named only where the DNA matches it firmly. Not all rows give a size; the values are once, few, many and, for expanded clones, a class.

>TRBJ2-1|TRBV4-3|.|many
TGCGCCAGCAGCATCGAGCGGGCATCAATTGGGAATGAGCAGTTCTTC
CASSIERASIGNEQFF
>TRBJ2-5|TRBV9|.|.
TGTGCCAGCAGCACTAGGGGTGGGACCGCCCAGTACTTC
CASSTRGGTAQYF
>TRBJ2-7|TRBV28|TRBD2|.
TGTGCCACCCCGGGACTAGCGACCTACGAGCAGTACTTC
CATPGLATYEQYF
>TRBJ2-7|TRBV5-1|TRBD1|.
TGCGCCAGCAGCTCGGGACAGGGAGGCTACGAGCAGTACTTC
CASSSGQGGYEQYF
>TRBJ2-1|TRBV6-6|TRBD2|.
TGTGCCAGCAACTCGGGACTAGCGGGGCGTGAGCAGTTCTTC
CASNSGLAGREQFF
>TRBJ2-7|TRBV27|.|.
TGTGCCAGCAGTTTATCTCGGGAGCACGAGCAGTACTTC
CASSLSREHEQYF
>TRBJ1-5|TRBV23-1|.|few
TGCGCCAGCAGTCACCCTCCTGGAGGGAGGGGTCCTCAGCCCCAGCATTTT
CASSHPPGGRGPQPQHF
>TRBJ2-3|TRBV18|.|.
TGTGCCAGCTCGGAGCGGGTGTTCACAGATACGCAGTATTTT
CASSERVFTDTQYF
>TRBJ1-4|TRBV5-1|.|many
TGCGCCAGCAAACTGGAGTTCGGGGAAGGAGATGGAAAACTGTTTTTT
CASKLEFGEGDGKLFF
>TRBJ1-5|TRBV6-6|TRBD1|.
TGTGCCAGCAGTTATAACAGGGGATTTTACAATCAGCCCCAGCATTTT
CASSYNRGFYNQPQHF
>TRBJ2-1|TRBV5-1|TRBD2|.
TGCGCCAGCAGCTTGCCACTAGCGGGCCAGGTAAAGCAGTTCTTC
CASSLPLAGQVKQFF
>TRBJ1-4|TRBV2|.|.
TGTGCCAGCAGGGATGGGGCAACTAATGAAAAACTGTTTTTT
CASRDGATNEKLFF
>TRBJ1-5|TRBV7-2|.|few
TGTGCCAGCAGCCCCTACAGGGAGGATCAGCCCCAGCATTTT
CASSPYREDQPQHF
>TRBJ2-2|TRBV11-3|.|few
TGTGCCAGCAGCTTAACTGGTTGGGGGCGCAGGGACACCGGGGAGCTGTTTTTT
CASSLTGWGRRDTGELFF
>TRBJ1-1|TRBV7-2|.|.
TGTGCCAGCAGCTTAGGCAGGTCTTCAGCTGAAGCTTTCTTT
CASSLGRSSAEAFF
>TRBJ2-2|TRBV7-6|.|.
TGTGCCAGCAGCAACGGACAAGGCGCCGGGGAGCTGTTTTTT
CASSNGQGAGELFF
>TRBJ1-6|TRBV7-8|TRBD1|few
TGTGCCAGCAGCGCCCGCCCGGGACAGAGCTCCTATAATTCACCCCTCCACTTT
CASSARPGQSSYNSPLHF
>TRBJ2-1|TRBV21-1|.|many
TGTGCCAGCGGGACTAGCGGGAGGAATGAGCAGTTCTTC
CASGTSGRNEQFF
>TRBJ2-7|TRBV7-9|.|.
TGTGCCAGCAGCTTCGGGACTCCTACCTACGAGCAGTACTTC
CASSFGTPTYEQYF
>TRBJ2-3|TRBV28|.|many
TGTGCCAGCAGTTCCTACCCGACTGGACTCACGCAGTATTTT
CASSSYPTGLTQYF
>TRBJ2-6|TRBV10-3|TRBD1|.
TGTGCCATCAGTGAGGGGACAGGGTCTGGGGCCAACGTCCTGACTTTC
CAISEGTGSGANVLTF
>TRBJ2-1|TRBV18|.|.
TGTGCCAGCTCACCGGGTGGCGGAGGCGATGAGCAGTTCTTC
CASSPGGGGDEQFF
>TRBJ2-7|TRBV20-1|.|few
TGCAGTGGCAGCGGCGTGGGGGAGCAGTACTTC
CSGSGVGEQYF
>TRBJ2-3|TRBV11-2|TRBD2|.
TGTGCCAGCAGCCAAGCGGCTAGCGGGAGTTGGGATACGCAGTATTTT
CASSQAASGSWDTQYF
>TRBJ2-5|TRBV7-2|TRBD2|few
TGTGCCAGCAGCTTAGATTCCAGCGGGAGTGGAGAGACCCAGTACTTC
CASSLDSSGSGETQYF
>TRBJ2-1|TRBV18|TRBD2|.
TGTGCCAGCTCACCCCCTCCCGGGGGGAATGAGCAGTTCTTC
CASSPPPGGNEQFF
>TRBJ2-7|TRBV7-2|TRBD2|.
TGTGCCAGCAGAATGGGACTAGCGGGTGGTTACGAGCAGTACTTC
CASRMGLAGGYEQYF
>TRBJ1-2|TRBV5-4|TRBD1|.
TGTGCCAGCAGCTTCGGCAGGGGGCGGAGTGACTATGGCTACACCTTC
CASSFGRGRSDYGYTF
>TRBJ2-1|TRBV7-2|.|few
TGTGCCAGCAGCTTAGTAGTCATTGGAAACAATGAGCAGTTCTTC
CASSLVVIGNNEQFF
>TRBJ2-7|TRBV4-1|.|few
TGCGCCAGCAGCCAAGCGGCAAACCCCTCCTACGAGCAGTACTTC
CASSQAANPSYEQYF
>TRBJ1-3|TRBV5-6|.|.
TGTGCCAGCAGCTGGGTAGGGGGTGGAAACACCATATATTTT
CASSWVGGGNTIYF
>TRBJ1-5|TRBV6-5|.|few
TGTGCCAGCAGTCTACAATCCAATCAGCCCCAGCATTTT
CASSLQSNQPQHF
>TRBJ2-2|TRBV27|TRBD1|few
TGTGCCAGCAGGGGGACAGGGAACACCGGGGAGCTGTTTTTT
CASRGTGNTGELFF
>TRBJ2-3|TRBV19|TRBD2|few
TGTGCCAGTAGTATGGAAGGCCTAGCGGGAGTGCTTCGCACAGATACGCAGTATTTT
CASSMEGLAGVLRTDTQYF
>TRBJ1-5|TRBV6-6|TRBD1|.
TGTGCCAGCGGTCGACAGGCCTCAGGGGGGAATCAGCCCCAGCATTTT
CASGRQASGGNQPQHF
>TRBJ2-1|TRBV11-2|.|.
TGTGCCAGCAGAGAACAAGCGGAGTCCGTCTATGAGCAGTTCTTC
CASREQAESVYEQFF
>TRBJ2-1|TRBV18|.|many
TGTGCCAGCTCACCGGATCAGGAGTACAATGAGCAGTTCTTC
CASSPDQEYNEQFF
>TRBJ2-7|TRBV27|.|many
TGTGCCAGCGCACGGAGGGTTTACTACGAGCAGTACTTC
CASARRVYYEQYF
>TRBJ1-1|TRBV9|.|.
TGTGCCAGCAGCTTACCGGGGCGTGACACTGAAGCTTTCTTT
CASSLPGRDTEAFF
>TRBJ2-4|TRBV5-5|TRBD1|.
TGTGCCAGCAGCTTGCGACAGGGGGATGCCAAAAACATTCAGTACTTC
CASSLRQGDAKNIQYF
>TRBJ2-1|TRBV7-9|TRBD2|.
TGTGCCAGCAGCTTAGAGGCTAGCGGAACCTACAATGAGCAGTTCTTC
CASSLEASGTYNEQFF
>TRBJ2-7|TRBV7-2|.|.
TGTGCCAGCATGGGTGGATCGGGCGAGCAGTACTTC
CASMGGSGEQYF
>TRBJ1-4|TRBV6-1|.|.
TGTGCCAGCAGTGAGGACACAAGTAATGAAAAACTGTTTTTT
CASSEDTSNEKLFF
>TRBJ2-1|TRBV6-6|.|many
TGTGCCAGCAGTTTCCTAGAGAACAATGAGCAGTTCTTC
CASSFLENNEQFF
>TRBJ2-3|TRBV5-1|.|once
TGTGCCAGCAGCACATACTCCACAGATACGCAGTATTTT
CASSTYSTDTQYF